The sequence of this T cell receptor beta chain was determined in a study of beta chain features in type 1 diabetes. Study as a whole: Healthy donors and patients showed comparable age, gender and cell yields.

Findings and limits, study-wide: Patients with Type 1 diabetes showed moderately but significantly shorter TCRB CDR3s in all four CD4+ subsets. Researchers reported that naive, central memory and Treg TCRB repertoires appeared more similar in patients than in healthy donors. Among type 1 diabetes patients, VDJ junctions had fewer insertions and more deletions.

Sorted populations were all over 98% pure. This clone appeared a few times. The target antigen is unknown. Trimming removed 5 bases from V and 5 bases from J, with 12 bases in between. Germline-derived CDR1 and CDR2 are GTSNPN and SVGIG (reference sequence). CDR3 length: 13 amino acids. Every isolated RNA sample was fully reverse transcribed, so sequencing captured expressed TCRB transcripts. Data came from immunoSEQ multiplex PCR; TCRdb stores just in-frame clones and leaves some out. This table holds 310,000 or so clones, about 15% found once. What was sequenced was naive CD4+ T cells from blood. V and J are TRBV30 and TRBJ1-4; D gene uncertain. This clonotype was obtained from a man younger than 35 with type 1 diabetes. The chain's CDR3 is CAWSTMGNEKLFF. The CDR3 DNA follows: TGTGCCTGGTCGACTATGGGGAATGAAAAACTGTTTTTT.